A selection of T cell receptor beta chains follows, all from one sample in a study of cytomegalovirus exposure and HLA in healthy donors. TCRdb's copy holds only in-frame clones and misses some; the assay was immunoSEQ multiplex PCR. Among about 130,000 clones listed, approximately 82% were seen once. The specimen sequenced was PBMCs. The receptors derive from a man aged 30 to 39 in good health and CMV-seropositive. Both conserved end residues are part of each CDR3. Each record gives: CDR3 protein, CDR3 DNA, clone size, J gene, V gene, D gene. D genes are given only for firm matches. Clone sizes are given selectively: once, few, many, or a class where the clone is expanded.

CASSLYRGHNQPQHF TGTGCCAGCAGTTTATACAGGGGGCACAATCAGCCCCAGCATTTT . TRBJ1-5 TRBV27 TRBD1
CASSPARTRAGDTQYF TGTGCCAGCAGTCCCGCCCGGACTAGGGCAGGAGATACGCAGTATTTT . TRBJ2-3 TRBV6-6 TRBD2
CVRITYQTTSHYEQYF TGTGTCAGAATCACTTACCAGACTACTTCCCACTACGAGCAGTACTTC . TRBJ2-7 TRBV7-5 .
CASSVAGADTQYF TGTGCCAGCAGCGTAGCGGGGGCAGATACGCAGTATTTT . TRBJ2-3 TRBV9 .
CASSTGQGRYGYTF TGCGCCAGCAGCACGGGACAGGGCCGCTATGGCTACACCTTC . TRBJ1-2 TRBV5-1 TRBD1
CASSLAFHEKLFF TGCGCCAGCAGCTTGGCCTTTCATGAAAAACTGTTTTTT . TRBJ1-4 TRBV5-1 .
CASSPPGGSWDNEQFF TGTGCCAGCTCACCACCAGGTGGGAGTTGGGACAATGAGCAGTTCTTC . TRBJ2-1 TRBV18 .
CASSQGDGGYEQYF TGCGCCAGCAGCCAAGGGGACGGGGGCTACGAGCAGTACTTC . TRBJ2-7 TRBV4-1 .
CASSLSFTEAFF TGCGCCAGCAGCTTGTCTTTCACTGAAGCTTTCTTT . TRBJ1-1 TRBV5-1 .
CASRSGSEAFF TGTGCCAGTAGATCAGGCTCTGAAGCTTTCTTT . TRBJ1-1 TRBV19 .
CASSLRGDSSGANVLTF TGTGCCAGCAGCTTAAGAGGGGACAGCTCTGGGGCCAACGTCCTGACTTTC . TRBJ2-6 TRBV7-3 TRBD1
CATPGQGFSGANVLTF TGCGCCACCCCGGGACAGGGGTTCTCTGGGGCCAACGTCCTGACTTTC . TRBJ2-6 TRBV23-1 TRBD1
CASSSLRGDTGELFF TGTGCCAGCAGCTCACTCAGGGGGGACACCGGGGAGCTGTTTTTT once TRBJ2-2 TRBV11-2 .
CASSHTPGQGYYGYTF TGCGCCAGCAGCCATACACCGGGACAGGGGTATTATGGCTACACCTTC . TRBJ1-2 TRBV4-3 TRBD1
CASSLGGPRDEQYF TGTGCCAGCAGCTTGGGGGGCCCCAGGGACGAGCAGTACTTC . TRBJ2-7 TRBV5-4 .
CASSSQLFTEQFF TGTGCCAGCAGCTCTCAGTTATTCACTGAGCAGTTCTTC . TRBJ2-1 TRBV7-7 .
CASSLAVRGKNEQFF TGTGCCAGCAGCCTGGCCGTCAGGGGGAAAAATGAGCAGTTCTTC . TRBJ2-1 TRBV5-4 TRBD1
CASSQDRGVVVQETQYF TGCGCCAGCAGCCAAGATCGCGGGGTGGTGGTACAAGAGACCCAGTACTTC . TRBJ2-5 TRBV4-1 .
CASSPTSLQVYGQYF TGTGCCAGCAGTCCGACTAGCCTACAAGTCTACGGGCAGTACTTC . TRBJ2-7 TRBV27 TRBD2
CASGESWEKLFF TGTGCCAGCGGGGAGAGTTGGGAAAAACTGTTTTTT . TRBJ1-4 TRBV7-8 .
CASNTVNTEAFF TGTGCCAGTAATACGGTGAACACTGAAGCTTTCTTT . TRBJ1-1 TRBV19 .
CSAGTGGTEAFF TGCAGCGCTGGGACAGGGGGCACTGAAGCTTTCTTT few TRBJ1-1 TRBV29-1 TRBD1
CSVELDTAVNTEAFF TGCAGCGTTGAGCTTGATACAGCCGTTAACACTGAAGCTTTCTTT few TRBJ1-1 TRBV29-1 .
CASTPNRGTFGNQPQHF TGTGCCAGCACTCCCAACAGGGGGACCTTTGGCAATCAGCCCCAGCATTTT . TRBJ1-5 TRBV2 TRBD1
CASSPPGSSTDTQYF TGTGCCAGCTCACCACCGGGCAGTAGCACAGATACGCAGTATTTT . TRBJ2-3 TRBV18 .
CASNRASSGHYEQYF TGTGCCAGCAACAGAGCCTCTAGCGGGCACTACGAGCAGTACTTC . TRBJ2-7 TRBV28 TRBD2
CASSLASPEQFF TGTGCCAGCAGCTTGGCGTCCCCTGAGCAGTTCTTC . TRBJ2-1 TRBV5-5 .
CASKGQENTEAFF TGTGCCAGCAAGGGACAGGAGAACACTGAAGCTTTCTTT . TRBJ1-1 TRBV2 TRBD1
CASSLDRVKFF TGTGCCAGCAGCCTGGACAGGGTAAAGTTCTTC . TRBJ2-1 TRBV2 TRBD1
CASSRGFLGTLEAFF TGTGCCAGCAGCCGCGGTTTCTTAGGGACACTTGAAGCTTTCTTT . TRBJ1-1 TRBV5-4 .
CASSVQGGYEQYF TGTGCCAGCAGTGTACAGGGGGGCTACGAGCAGTACTTC . TRBJ2-7 TRBV6-4 TRBD1
CASSLGQYEAFF TGCGCCAGCAGCTTGGGGCAGTATGAAGCTTTCTTT . TRBJ1-1 TRBV5-1 .
CAISVTSGAYRAQYF TGTGCCATCAGTGTTACTAGCGGGGCGTACAGGGCCCAGTACTTC . TRBJ2-5 TRBV10-3 TRBD2
CASSYVLADSYEQYF TGTGCCAGCAGCTATGTACTAGCGGATTCCTACGAGCAGTACTTC . TRBJ2-7 TRBV2 TRBD2
CASSPRGGLDYGYTF TGCGCCAGCAGCCCCAGGGGTGGGTTGGACTATGGCTACACCTTC once TRBJ1-2 TRBV5-1 .
CSGKQGDIRGGYTF TGCAGCGGGAAACAGGGAGATATCAGAGGTGGCTACACCTTC . TRBJ1-2 TRBV29-1 .
CASSDRGVIGGTEAFF TGTGCCAGCAGTGATCGGGGGGTCATTGGGGGCACTGAAGCTTTCTTT . TRBJ1-1 TRBV2 .
CASSLGGKTGTQYF TGCGCCAGCAGCTTGGGCGGCAAAACAGGTACGCAGTATTTT . TRBJ2-3 TRBV5-1 .
CASSLAPGQGLSGNTIYF TGTGCCAGCAGCTTAGCGCCGGGACAGGGGCTCTCTGGAAACACCATATATTTT . TRBJ1-3 TRBV7-2 TRBD1
CASSSRLVLPDTQYF TGTGCCAGCAGCTCTCGACTAGTTCTCCCAGATACGCAGTATTTT . TRBJ2-3 TRBV7-2 .
CASSKGAAQETQYF TGCGCCAGCAGCAAGGGAGCAGCACAAGAGACCCAGTACTTC . TRBJ2-5 TRBV5-1 .
CASSYVMGQAREQYF TGTGCCAGCAGCTACGTCATGGGACAGGCAAGAGAGCAGTACTTC few TRBJ2-7 TRBV7-9 TRBD1
CASSEGGGRSYEQYF TGTGCCAGCAGTGAAGGTGGCGGGCGCTCCTACGAGCAGTACTTC once TRBJ2-7 TRBV6-1 .
CASSPGTGGSPLHF TGTGCCAGCTCACCCGGGACAGGGGGTTCACCCCTCCACTTT . TRBJ1-6 TRBV18 TRBD1
CASSLGTGSNTEAFF TGTGCCAGCAGCTTGGGAACAGGGAGTAATACTGAAGCTTTCTTT once TRBJ1-1 TRBV5-6 .
CASSQGRGGSYGYTF TGCGCCAGCAGCCAAGGTCGAGGGGGCTCCTATGGCTACACCTTC . TRBJ1-2 TRBV4-3 TRBD1
CAVGQRKPYGYTF TGTGCCGTTGGACAGCGGAAGCCCTATGGCTACACCTTC . TRBJ1-2 TRBV2 .
CASSLDGNYGYTF TGTGCCAGCAGCCTAGACGGCAACTATGGCTACACCTTC once TRBJ1-2 TRBV28 .
CASRPGLAGSTTVTDTQYF TGCGCCAGCAGGCCCGGACTAGCGGGGTCCACTACTGTCACGGATACGCAGTATTTT . TRBJ2-3 TRBV5-1 TRBD2
CASSPTIGNEQFF TGTGCCAGCAGCCCCACTATAGGCAATGAGCAGTTCTTC few TRBJ2-1 TRBV7-7 .
CASSEGQQGASEQYF TGTGCCAGCAGTGAGGGCCAACAGGGGGCGAGTGAGCAGTACTTC . TRBJ2-7 TRBV2 TRBD1
CAISRLGEYNEQFF TGTGCCATCAGCAGACTAGGAGAGTACAATGAGCAGTTCTTC . TRBJ2-1 TRBV10-3 .
CASRPGTANTEAFF TGTGCCAGCAGACCCGGGACAGCGAACACTGAAGCTTTCTTT . TRBJ1-1 TRBV2 TRBD1
CASSLDFSIATYEQYF TGCGCCAGCAGCTTGGATTTCAGTATAGCTACCTACGAGCAGTACTTC . TRBJ2-7 TRBV5-1 .